The 19 T cell receptor beta chains given below trace back to one sample, sequenced in a study of spatial heterogeneity in lung cancer. TCRdb used MiXCR to reprocess the 5' RACE reads, holding one entry per CDR3 protein. Of approximately 50,000 distinct CDR3 sequences listed, more than 6.5% are singletons. Specified time point: blood at routine non-recurrence follow-up after resection. Sequencing covered unsorted whole RNA taken from tumor, nontumor lung or frozen PBMC. This specimen was PBMCs, taken at follow-up. The receptor source for this set is a female donor with early-stage non-small cell lung cancer.

This clonotype was found many times. The chain couples TRBV18 to TRBJ1-5, with unresolved D. Per the germline V gene, CDR1 is KGHSH and CDR2 is LQKENI. With 2 bases removed from V and 6 bases from J, the gap between germline ends came to 8 bases. The CDR3 is made up of 13 amino acids. The CDR3 DNA follows: TGTGCCAGCTCACCAAGCCCACCTCAGCCCCAGCATTTT. Protein product: CASSPSPPQPQHF. Complete variable domain (other parts from reference TRBV18 and TRBJ1-5): NAGVMQNPRHLVRRRGQEARLRCSPMKGHSHVYWYRQLPEEGLKFMVYLQKENIIDESGMPKERFSAEFPKEGPSILRIQQVVRGDSAAYFCASSPSPPQPQHFGDGTRLSIL.

This clonotype has more than one count but fewer than ten. The genes are TRBV2 and TRBJ2-3, with D possibly TRBD1 on 7 matching bases. The CDR3 loop spans 15 amino acids. The V gene's germline CDR1 is SNHLY and CDR2 FYNNEI. Trimming cost V 6 bases and J 5 bases, with 18 bases left between them. This CDR3 is CASRVFTGEEDTQYF. As DNA, the CDR3 is TGTGCCAGCAGAGTTTTCACAGGGGAGGAAGATACGCAGTATTTT.

V and J are TRBV12-3 or TRBV12-4 and TRBJ2-7; D unclear. This CDR3 comprises 12 residues. V gave up 5 bases and J gave up 3 bases, with 8 bases separating them. Here the CDR3 DNA reads TGTGCCAGCAGTCCACGGAACTACGAGCAGTACTTC. Encoded protein: CASSPRNYEQYF.

This chain connects TRBV7-2 to TRBJ2-1; a weak D match, TRBD1 (5 bases). Trimming removed 5 bases at V and 10 bases at J, with 15 bases between. The V gene's germline CDR1 is SGHTA and CDR2 FQGNSA. The CDR3 runs to 13 residues. The DNA of the CDR3 is TGTGCCAGCAGCCTACAGGAGCCAACAGAGCAGTTCTTC. Translated: CASSLQEPTEQFF.

This clonotype was counted at least ten times. The chain recombines TRBV28 with TRBJ1-1; D may be TRBD1 (5 bases). The CDR3 length is 11 residues. Trimming took 8 bases from V and 5 from J, leaving 9 bases between them. Germline V gene lookup returns CDR1 MDHEN and CDR2 SYDVKM. The chain's CDR3 is CASGGETEAFF. The CDR3, as DNA: TGTGCCAGCGGGGGGGAAACTGAAGCTTTCTTT.

The V gene is TRBV24-1, the J gene TRBJ2-1; TRBD2 aligns across 10 bases. The V gene's germline CDR1 is KGHDR and CDR2 SFDVKD. With 2 bases clipped from V and 10 bases from J, the junction kept 13 bases outside the gene matches. CDR3 length: 17 amino acids. CDR3 DNA sequence: TGTGCCACCAGTGATTGGAGTAGCGGGGGGTCCCTAGGGGAGCAGTTCTTC. Translating it yields CATSDWSSGGSLGEQFF.

The V and J genes are TRBV11-2 and TRBJ2-7; the D gene could be TRBD1 or TRBD2 (5 bases each). The V and J ends lost 0 bases and 5 bases respectively, with 17 bases between them. This CDR3 is built from 16 residues. Germline V CDR1 and CDR2: SGHAT, FQNNGV. This CDR3 reads CASSLELGDLRDEQYF. CDR3 coding DNA: TGTGCCAGCAGCTTAGAATTGGGGGATTTAAGGGACGAGCAGTACTTC.

This clonotype was counted between two and nine times. The chain is built from TRBV20-1 and TRBJ1-4, with a possible D match to TRBD1 (5 bases). The germline V gene encodes CDR1 DFQATT and CDR2 SNEGSKA (reference sequence). The CDR3 totals 15 residues. V was clipped by 0 bases and J by 3 bases, with 11 bases between them. CDR3 amino acids: CSARDSREANEKLFF. The CDR3 DNA reads as TGCAGTGCTAGAGATTCCAGGGAGGCTAATGAAAAACTGTTTTTT.

In its sample, this clonotype was seen a few times. The V and J genes are TRBV7-2 and TRBJ2-1; 16 nucleotides match TRBD2. V was clipped by 5 bases and J by 0 bases; unmatched bases: 7. Germline CDR1 and CDR2: SGHTA and FQGNSA. This CDR3 has 19 amino acids. The CDR3 sequence is CASSLTGTSGGASYNEQFF. The CDR3 DNA sequence: TGTGCCAGCAGCCTGACCGGGACTAGCGGGGGGGCCTCCTACAATGAGCAGTTCTTC.

At least ten counts were recorded for this clonotype. The rearrangement links TRBV24-1 to TRBJ2-3, with 8 nucleotides matching TRBD2. CDR1 KGHDR and CDR2 SFDVKD come from the germline V gene. The CDR3 length is 16 residues. V trimming: 8 bases; J trimming: 1 base; junction bases outside the gene matches: 10. The CDR3: CATTNSGIFGTDTQYF. In nucleotides, the CDR3 is TGTGCCACCACCAATAGCGGGATATTCGGCACAGATACGCAGTATTTT.

This clonotype was seen repeatedly, ten times or more. This chain uses TRBV7-8 with TRBJ2-3; 9 bases agree with TRBD2. The ends lost 4 bases at V and 2 bases at J; junction bases unmatched: 10. Per germline, CDR1 SGHVS and CDR2 FQNEAQ. This CDR3 has 17 residues. The CDR3 spells CASSSHHRLAVTDTQYF. The CDR3 DNA reads as TGTGCCAGCAGCTCACATCATCGACTAGCGGTCACAGATACGCAGTATTTT. Supplemented by reference TRBV7-8 and TRBJ2-3, the full variable domain reads GAGVSQSPRYKVAKRGQDVALRCDPISGHVSLFWYQQALGQGPEFLTYFQNEAQLDKSGLPSDRFFAERPEGSVSTLKIQRTQQEDSAVYLCASSSHHRLAVTDTQYFGPGTRLTVL.

This clonotype was recorded many times. The CDR3 sequence: CASSQTSLATGELFF. The DNA of the CDR3 is TGTGCCAGCAGCCAGACTAGCCTTGCGACCGGGGAGCTGTTTTTT. The V gene is TRBV11-3, the J gene TRBJ2-2; 7 bases agree with TRBD2. Per the germline V gene, CDR1 is SGHNT and CDR2 is YENEEA. After removal of 5 bases from V and 5 bases from J, the junction contained 8 bases not matched to a gene. The CDR3 has 15 amino acids. Together with reference TRBV11-3 and TRBJ2-2, the CDR3 gives the full variable domain: EAGVVQSPRYKIIEKKQPVAFWCNPISGHNTLYWYLQNLGQGPELLIRYENEEAVDDSQLPKDRFSAERLKGVDSTLKIQPAELGDSAVYLCASSQTSLATGELFFGEGSRLTVL.

In its sample, this clonotype was seen many times. The chain combines TRBV7-9 with TRBJ2-1, with TRBD2 matching over 14 bases. The CDR3 runs to 19 residues. V was pared by 5 bases and J by 0 bases, with 9 bases of the junction left unmatched. Germline V gene lookup returns CDR1 SEHNR and CDR2 FQNEAQ (reference sequence). The CDR3 bases are TGTGCCAGCAGCCCAGGGACTAGCGGGGGACCGAGCTCCTACAATGAGCAGTTCTTC. Residues: CASSPGTSGGPSSYNEQFF.

The table lists this clonotype with a few counts. The V gene is TRBV20-1, the J gene TRBJ1-3; a weak D match, TRBD1 (5 bases). Trimming cost V 0 bases and J 0 bases, with 6 bases left between them. Per germline, CDR1 DFQATT and CDR2 SNEGSKA (reference sequence). The CDR3 loop spans 14 amino acids. CDR3 DNA: TGCAGTGCTAGAGAGACAGTCTCTGGAAACACCATATATTTT. It translates to CSARETVSGNTIYF.

This clonotype showed up many times. V gene TRBV7-2 combines with J gene TRBJ1-2; 8 nucleotides match TRBD1. The J segment lost 8 bases and the V segment lost 6 bases, leaving 14 bases of the junction unmatched. The CDR3 has 15 residues. Germline lookup yields CDR1 SGHTA and CDR2 FQGNSA. DNA of the CDR3: TGTGCCAGCAGTCGAACCGGGACAGGTCTTTTGGGCTACACCTTC. This sequence encodes CASSRTGTGLLGYTF.

There are many counts of this clonotype. This chain joins TRBV10-3 and TRBJ1-4; 8 bases are shared with TRBD1. This CDR3 has 14 residues. V trimming: 10 bases; J trimming: 5 bases; junction bases outside the gene matches: 9. CDR1 is ENHRY, CDR2 SYGVKD, per germline. In DNA form, the CDR3 reads TGTGCCACATCGGGGGACAGGCTCAATGAAAAACTGTTTTTT. Translated, it gives CATSGDRLNEKLFF.

A few counts support this clonotype. The rearrangement joins TRBV6-5 to TRBJ2-7; 7 bases are a match to TRBD1. This CDR3 contains 15 residues. Germline CDR1 reads MNHEY; CDR2 reads SVGAGI. The V and J ends lost 4 bases and 7 bases, in that order; junction bases with no gene match: 13. CDR3 in DNA: TGTGCCAGCAGTTCCAGGGACAGTAGGTCGAGTGAGCAGTACTTC. Translating it yields CASSSRDSRSSEQYF.

This clonotype was counted only a few times. The chain links TRBV9 to TRBJ1-4; D possibly corresponds to TRBD1 (6 bases). Germline V gene data show CDR1 as SGDLS and CDR2 as YYNGEE. The CDR3 has 17 amino acids. V lost 1 base, J lost 6 bases, and 19 bases lay in between. The CDR3 nucleotides are TGTGCCAGCAGCGTACATGGACAGCAAGAGCCCTATGAAAAACTGTTTTTT. Translating gives CASSVHGQQEPYEKLFF.

Ten or more counts support this clonotype. The chain carries TRBV5-1 and TRBJ2-3; D possibly corresponds to TRBD2 (6 bases). The CDR3 has 16 amino acids. Between the trimmed V and J ends, which lost 0 bases and 3 bases, there was a span of 14 bases. Germline loops: CDR1 SGHRS, CDR2 YFSETQ. CDR3 sequence (DNA): TGCGCCAGCAGCTTGGCCAACGGGGGTAAAACAGATACGCAGTATTTT. Its translation is CASSLANGGKTDTQYF.